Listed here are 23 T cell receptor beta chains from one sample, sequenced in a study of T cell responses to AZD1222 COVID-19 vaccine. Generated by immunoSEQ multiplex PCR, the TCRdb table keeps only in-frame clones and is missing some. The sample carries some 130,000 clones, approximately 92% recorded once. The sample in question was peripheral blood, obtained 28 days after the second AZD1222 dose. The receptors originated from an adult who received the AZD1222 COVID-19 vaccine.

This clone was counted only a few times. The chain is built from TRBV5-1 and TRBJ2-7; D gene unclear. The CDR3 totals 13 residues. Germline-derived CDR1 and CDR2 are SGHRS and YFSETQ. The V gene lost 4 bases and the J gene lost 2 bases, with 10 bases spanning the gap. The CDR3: CASSTDNTYEQYF. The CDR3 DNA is TGCGCCAGCAGCACTGACAACACCTACGAGCAGTACTTC.

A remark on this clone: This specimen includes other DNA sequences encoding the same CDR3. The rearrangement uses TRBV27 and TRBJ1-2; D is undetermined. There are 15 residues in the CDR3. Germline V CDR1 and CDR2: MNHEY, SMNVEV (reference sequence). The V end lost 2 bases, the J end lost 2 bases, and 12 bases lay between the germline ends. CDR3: CASSLVPGLNYGYTF. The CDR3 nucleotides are TGTGCCAGCAGTTTAGTACCGGGCCTCAACTATGGCTACACCTTC.

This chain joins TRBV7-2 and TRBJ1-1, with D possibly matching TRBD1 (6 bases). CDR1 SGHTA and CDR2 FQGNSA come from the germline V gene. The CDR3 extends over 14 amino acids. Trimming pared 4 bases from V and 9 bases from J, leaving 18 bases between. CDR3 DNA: TGTGCCAGCAGCTCAGACCCGGCCAGGGGTAAAGCTTTCTTT. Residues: CASSSDPARGKAFF.

CDR3 bases: TGTGCCAGCACCGACACAGGGGGCAGAGCCCTCCACTTT. It codes for CASTDTGGRALHF. The J gene is TRBJ1-6, the V gene TRBV6-6; TRBD1 matches at 9 bases. J lost 14 bases, V lost 7 bases, and 9 bases had no gene match. Germline CDR1 is MNHNY and CDR2 is SVGAGI (reference sequence). The CDR3 length is 13 residues.

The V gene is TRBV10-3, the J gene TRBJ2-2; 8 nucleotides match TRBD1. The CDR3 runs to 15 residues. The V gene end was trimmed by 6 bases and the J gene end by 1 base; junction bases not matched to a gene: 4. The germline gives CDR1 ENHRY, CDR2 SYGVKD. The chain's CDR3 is CAISTGTGNTGELFF. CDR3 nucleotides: TGTGCCATCAGCACCGGGACAGGGAACACCGGGGAGCTGTTTTTT.

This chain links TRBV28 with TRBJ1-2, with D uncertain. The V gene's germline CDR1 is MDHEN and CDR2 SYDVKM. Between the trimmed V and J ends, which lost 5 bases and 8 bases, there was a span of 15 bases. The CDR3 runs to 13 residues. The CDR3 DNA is TGTGCCAGCAGTCATCAACTGGGGAGAGGCTACACCTTC. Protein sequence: CASSHQLGRGYTF.

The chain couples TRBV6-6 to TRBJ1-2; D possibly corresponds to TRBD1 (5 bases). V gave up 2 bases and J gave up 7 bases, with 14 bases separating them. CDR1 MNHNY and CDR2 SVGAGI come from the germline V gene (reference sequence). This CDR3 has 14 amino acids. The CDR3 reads CASSYEGSRGGYTF. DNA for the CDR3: TGTGCCAGCAGTTACGAGGGGAGCAGAGGTGGCTACACCTTC.

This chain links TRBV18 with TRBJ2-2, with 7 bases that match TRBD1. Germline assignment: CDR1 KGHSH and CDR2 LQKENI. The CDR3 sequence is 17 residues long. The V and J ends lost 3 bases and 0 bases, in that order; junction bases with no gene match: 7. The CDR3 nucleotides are TGTGCCAGCTCACCGGATAGGGGGCTCGCGAACACCGGGGAGCTGTTTTTT. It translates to CASSPDRGLANTGELFF.

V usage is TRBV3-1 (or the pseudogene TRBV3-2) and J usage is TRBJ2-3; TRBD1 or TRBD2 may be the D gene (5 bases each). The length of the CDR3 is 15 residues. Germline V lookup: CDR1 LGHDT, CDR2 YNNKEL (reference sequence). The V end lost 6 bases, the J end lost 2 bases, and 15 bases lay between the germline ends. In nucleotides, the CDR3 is TGTGCCAGCAGTTTCGGGACGGCCGACACAGATACGCAGTATTTT. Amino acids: CASSFGTADTDTQYF.

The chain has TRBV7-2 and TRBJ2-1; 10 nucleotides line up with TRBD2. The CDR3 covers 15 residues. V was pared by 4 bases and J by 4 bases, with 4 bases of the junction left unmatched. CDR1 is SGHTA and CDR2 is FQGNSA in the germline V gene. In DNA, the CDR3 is TGTGCCAGCAGCTCAATAGCGGGGGGTTACAATGAGCAGTTCTTC. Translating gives CASSSIAGGYNEQFF.

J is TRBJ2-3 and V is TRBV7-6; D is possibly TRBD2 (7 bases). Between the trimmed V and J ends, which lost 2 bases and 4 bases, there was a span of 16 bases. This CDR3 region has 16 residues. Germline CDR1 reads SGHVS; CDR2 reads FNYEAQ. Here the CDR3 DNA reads TGTGCCAGCAGCTTAAGGTGGGGGGGCCAGGCAGATACGCAGTATTTT. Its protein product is CASSLRWGGQADTQYF.

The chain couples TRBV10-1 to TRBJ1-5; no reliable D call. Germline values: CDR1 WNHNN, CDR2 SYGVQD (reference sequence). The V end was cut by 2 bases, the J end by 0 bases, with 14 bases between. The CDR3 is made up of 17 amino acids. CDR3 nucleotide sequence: TGCGCCAGCAGTGAGGACCCTTGGGTGGATAGCAATCAGCCCCAGCATTTT. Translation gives CASSEDPWVDSNQPQHF.

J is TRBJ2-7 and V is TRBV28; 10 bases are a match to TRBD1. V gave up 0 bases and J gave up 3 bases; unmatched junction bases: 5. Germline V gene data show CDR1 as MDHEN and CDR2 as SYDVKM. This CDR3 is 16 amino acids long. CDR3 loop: CASSLWGTGVYYEQYF. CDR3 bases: TGTGCCAGCAGTTTATGGGGGACAGGGGTTTACTACGAGCAGTACTTC. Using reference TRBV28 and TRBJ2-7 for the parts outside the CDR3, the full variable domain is DVKVTQSSRYLVKRTGEKVFLECVQDMDHENMFWYRQDPGLGLRLIYFSYDVKMKEKGDIPEGYSVSREKKERFSLILESASTNQTSMYLCASSLWGTGVYYEQYFGPGTRLTVT.

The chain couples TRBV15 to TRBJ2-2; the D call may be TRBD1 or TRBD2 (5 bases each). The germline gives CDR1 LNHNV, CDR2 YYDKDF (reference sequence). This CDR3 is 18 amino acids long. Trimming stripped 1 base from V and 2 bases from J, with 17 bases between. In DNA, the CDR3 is TGTGCCACCAGCAGAGGCCCCCCCGGGACGGTAAACACCGGGGAGCTGTTTTTT. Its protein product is CATSRGPPGTVNTGELFF.

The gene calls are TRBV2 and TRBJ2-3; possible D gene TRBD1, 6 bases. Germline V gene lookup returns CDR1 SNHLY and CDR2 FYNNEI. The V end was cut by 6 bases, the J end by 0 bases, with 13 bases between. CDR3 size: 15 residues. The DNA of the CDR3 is TGTGCCAGCAGCCTGGACAGAACTAGCACAGATACGCAGTATTTT. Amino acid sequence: CASSLDRTSTDTQYF.

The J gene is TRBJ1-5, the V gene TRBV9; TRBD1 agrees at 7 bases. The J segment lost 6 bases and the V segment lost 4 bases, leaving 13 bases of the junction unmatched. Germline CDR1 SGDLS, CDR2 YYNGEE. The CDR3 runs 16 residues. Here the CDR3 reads CASSPGGGGFSQPQHF. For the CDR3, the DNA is TGTGCCAGCAGCCCAGGGGGAGGAGGTTTCAGTCAGCCCCAGCATTTT.

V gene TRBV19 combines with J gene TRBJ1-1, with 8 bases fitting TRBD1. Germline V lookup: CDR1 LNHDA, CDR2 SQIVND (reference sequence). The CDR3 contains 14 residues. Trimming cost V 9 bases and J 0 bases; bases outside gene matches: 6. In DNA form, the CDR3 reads TGTGCCAGACGAGAGACAGGGGTGAACACTGAAGCTTTCTTT. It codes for CARRETGVNTEAFF.

CDR3 loop: CASSQIGPYEQYF. Written as DNA, the CDR3 is TGTGCCAGCAGCCAAATAGGGCCCTACGAGCAGTACTTC. J is TRBJ2-7 and V is TRBV14; the D is unclear. There are 13 residues in the CDR3. V was pared by 2 bases and J by 2 bases, with 7 bases between. Germline V CDR1 and CDR2: SGHDN, FVKESK.

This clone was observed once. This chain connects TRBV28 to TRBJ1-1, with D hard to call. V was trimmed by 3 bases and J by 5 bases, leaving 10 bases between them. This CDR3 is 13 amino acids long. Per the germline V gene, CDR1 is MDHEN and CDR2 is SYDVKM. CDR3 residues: CASSFHPRTEAFF. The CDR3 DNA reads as TGTGCCAGCAGTTTCCACCCCAGGACTGAAGCTTTCTTT.

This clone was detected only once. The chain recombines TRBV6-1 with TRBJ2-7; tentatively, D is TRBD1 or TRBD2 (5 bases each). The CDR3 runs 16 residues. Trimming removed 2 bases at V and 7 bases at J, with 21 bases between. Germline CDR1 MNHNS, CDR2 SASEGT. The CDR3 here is CASSERALGPTGEQYF. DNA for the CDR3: TGTGCCAGCAGTGAAAGGGCTTTGGGGCCCACGGGGGAGCAGTACTTC.

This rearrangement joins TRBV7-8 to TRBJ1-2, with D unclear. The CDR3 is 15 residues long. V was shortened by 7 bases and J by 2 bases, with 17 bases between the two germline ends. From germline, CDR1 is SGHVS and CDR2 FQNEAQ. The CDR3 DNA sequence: TGTGCCAGCACCCCCCTCAAAGTAACCAACTATGGCTACACCTTC. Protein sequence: CASTPLKVTNYGYTF.

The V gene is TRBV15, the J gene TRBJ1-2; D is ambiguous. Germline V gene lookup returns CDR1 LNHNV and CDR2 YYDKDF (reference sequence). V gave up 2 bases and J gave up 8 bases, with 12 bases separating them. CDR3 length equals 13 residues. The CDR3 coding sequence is TGTGCCACCAGCAGATTGCCCATCGGCGGCTACACCTTC. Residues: CATSRLPIGGYTF.

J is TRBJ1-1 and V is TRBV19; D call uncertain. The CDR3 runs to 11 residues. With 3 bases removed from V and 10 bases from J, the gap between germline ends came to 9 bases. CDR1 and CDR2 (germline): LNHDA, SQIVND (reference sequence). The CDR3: CASSITAGAFF. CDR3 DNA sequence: TGTGCCAGTAGTATTACAGCCGGAGCTTTCTTT.